The clone carrying this TCR beta chain was seen more than once but under ten times. Its target is unknown. These data come from a study of T cell repertoires in cytomegalovirus infection. In the study overall: Indications of both CMV infection and matching HLA type were provided by public TCR beta signatures.

From the reads, TCRdb called clonotypes with MiXCR, one entry per CDR3 protein. The sample lists about 330,000 distinct CDR3 sequences; 8% to 10% were seen once. Trimming at V came to 8 bases and at J to 4 bases, leaving 10 bases not matched to a gene. The germline V gene encodes CDR1 LNHDA and CDR2 SQIVND (reference sequence). CDR3 length: 14 residues. Study-wide findings and caveats: Public TCR beta family frequency separated CMV-and-HLA carriers, including in an independent cohort. What dominated the ex vivo response were HLA-C-restricted CMV-specific TCR beta clonotypes.

The material sequenced was PBMCs. This chain connects TRBV19 to TRBJ1-2; 7 bases match TRBD1. The receptor was isolated from a human donor in good health (CMV status not recorded). Some clones in this sample may be carry-over from other donors' samples. CDR3 nucleotides: TGTGCCAGTGCCCACTTACAGGGGACCTATGGCTACACCTTC. It encodes CASAHLQGTYGYTF.